The T cell receptor (beta chain) under discussion was sequenced for a study of cytomegalovirus exposure and HLA in healthy donors (dated by TCRdb to 2015 to 2018). General notes on the study: According to an earlier analysis of a few hundred of the donors, some 170 million T cells yielded some 120 million unique TCR beta sequences and about 300 Gb of sequence data. About 280 gigabases of sequencing data and 78 million or so unique TCR sequences were included in an early release covering about 700 HLA-typed donors. The genetic ancestry cluster associated with self-reported Caucasian donors included 70% to 85% of the roughly 400 genotyped donors. The aim of the study was to test whether cataloging public T cell receptors could identify signatures of past pathogen exposure. The study used immunosequencing to profile the T cell repertoires of several hundred subjects and linked those repertoires to cytomegalovirus serostatus. A separate validation cohort of 100 to 150 different subjects was used in addition to the roughly 720-subject first cohort. High-throughput TCR immunosequencing, statistical association of individual TCRs with disease status, and machine learning were combined to predict cytomegalovirus infection status. In a later analysis, previously published TCR beta repertoires from 550 to 700 donors were re-analyzed and high-resolution HLA genotyping was added so that TCR occurrence patterns could be studied. Rather than using new phenotypic data, the later analysis identified candidate immune exposures from TCR beta sequences and from how often those sequences occurred across donors. In an earlier analysis of over 550 of the donors, high-throughput TCR beta sequencing was used to judge whether each TCR beta V gene segment behaved as functional or pseudogenic. Donor age, sex, ethnicity and CMV serostatus were collected together with the repertoire data. Genome-wide SNP genotypes for about three fifths of the roughly 670 donors were used in a later genetic analysis, which treated that subset as a discovery cohort. Every repertoire in the discovery cohort had been generated on one and the same sequencing platform. Both class I and class II loci were covered by HLA typing, at four-digit resolution. Typing coverage differed by locus: A, B, C, DRB1 and DQB1 were typed in roughly 629-630 donors, DQA1 in about 500, DPA1 in 600 to 610, and DPB1 in 400 to 480. Because of strong linkage in the cohort, 4 to 6 DR-DQ haplotypes were treated as single units for association and clustering. On average, roughly 240,000 unique TCR beta nucleotide sequences were sequenced per donor among some 420 genotyped donors of the cohort, with 15% to 20% of those sequences being non-productive.

Comment on this clone: There is no known antigen for this receptor. Qualities for individual bases were not recorded, and no much larger clone is one base off.

Library creation used the immunoSEQ multiplex PCR assay. For the multiplex PCR, a mixture combining 60 forward primers for TCR Vbeta segments and 13 reverse primers for TCR Jbeta segments was used. A multiplex PCR assay on genomic DNA amplified the CDR3 region of rearranged TCR beta genes. The amplified TCR beta libraries were sequenced on the Illumina HiSeq System as 87-base-pair reads. Processing in the source paper ran as follows. A later analysis counted some 74 million unique TCR beta chains across the 550 to 750 repertoires, and roughly 9.9 million of these chains were shared by at least two donors. To remove PCR and sequencing errors, raw reads were error-corrected and collapsed into unique sequences using a nearest-neighbor algorithm that merged closely related sequences. To assign V, D and J gene segments, CDR3 sequences were aligned to IMGT reference sequences. For a sequence to be retained, a match of at least six nucleotides was required to both a V gene segment and a J gene segment. A rearrangement was called productive if the CDR3 had no stop codons and remained in frame with V and J, and every other rearrangement was called non-productive. Following IMGT convention, CDR3 was defined as the stretch from the second conserved V-encoded cysteine up to the conserved J-encoded phenylalanine. The earlier analysis of about 590 of the donors excluded sequences that lacked an unambiguous match to a single V gene segment. In an earlier analysis of 587 of the donors, a V segment was called functional when productive rearrangements were above 56.7%, and segregating when the standard deviation between donors exceeded 5%. A statistical classification framework was developed to diagnose cytomegalovirus status using the catalog of TCR beta chain sequences. In a later analysis, TCR nucleotide sequences were compared against IMGT/GENE-DB human TR gene sequences so that V and J genes could be assigned. The TCRdist pipeline was used in a later analysis to assign CDR3 sequences and most-parsimonious VDJ recombination scenarios. In a later analysis, every TCR beta chain was defined by the combination of its CDR3 amino acid sequence and its V-gene family, and reads without a unique V-gene family were dropped. A later analysis removed roughly 590 highly shared, low-generation-probability nucleotide sequences to deal with suspected cross-contamination and a sequencing artifact. A later analysis calculated a clonal expansion index for each public chain from normalized within-repertoire ranks of inferred template counts. Generation probabilities in a later analysis came from a VDJ recombination model fitted to out-of-frame rearrangements, and those results were checked against IGoR. In a later analysis, hypergeometric tests were used to score TCR-TCR, TCR-HLA and TCR-CMV co-occurrence, with a repertoire-size bias correction applied to TCR pairs. To estimate false discovery rates, a later analysis permuted the HLA or CMV assignments 20 times. A later analysis grouped co-occurring TCRs with DBSCAN, adding TCRdist sequence similarity when clustering within HLA-allele-positive subsets. Co-occurrence clustering excluded repertoires with fewer than 30,000 or more than 120,000 public chains, plus five with anomalous nucleotide sharing. TCRdb mirrors the immuneACCESS table, restricted to in-frame sequences. Some clones are absent from its copies; in checked studies, under half trace to an unresolved V gene, and the reason for the others is unknown. V and J calls and clone size follow that table, whereas D and trimming were derived from the DNA. The sample table lists about 100,000 clones, 81% of them with a count of one. The ten most abundant clones make up under 5.5% of the sample.

CDR1 and CDR2 were assigned from the germline V gene as MNHEY and SVGAGI. The CDR3 runs 14 amino acids, cysteine and phenylalanine included. This entry keeps only the CDR3 DNA: 42 bases, framed from base 1. V and J lose 5 bases and 5 bases, and a span of 12 bases separates them. The cohort was made up of about 670 healthy bone marrow donors. Cohort members were all nominally healthy when sampled, although unrecorded immune exposures were likely present. The donor was CMV seropositive and was included in the group of almost 300 seropositive cohort members. A peripheral blood sample was provided by each donor, and peripheral blood mononuclear cells were used for TCR beta sequencing. The Qiagen DNeasy Blood Extraction Kit was used to extract genomic DNA from the blood cell samples. Broader findings and caveats from the paper: Because HLA typing was missing for some donors at each locus, association tests included only the typed subset. An earlier analysis of some 590 of the donors showed that most TCR beta V segments appeared in productive rearrangements either about 90% or about 30% of the time, which broadly matched IMGT annotations. For the cohort, immune exposure information was limited to CMV serostatus. In vitro tests confirmed that a few of the cytomegalovirus-associated TCR beta chains recognize cytomegalovirus antigens. A later analysis associated about 18,000 TCR beta sequences with specific HLA alleles at a false discovery rate of 0.05. According to a later analysis, TCR association rates differed among HLA loci, with DRB1 alleles showing the most associated TCRs and HLA-C alleles showing the fewest. Sequencing depth was assumed to be roughly uniform across donors in the presence/absence analyses, though that assumption may not hold. The cohort was sequenced for TCR beta chains only, and without alpha or paired-chain data the features that could be detected were limited. While some public TCRs were present in many individuals, most TCR sequences turned up only very rarely across donors. A further reported finding was that TCR beta sequences accurately predicted the HLA-A and HLA-B alleles for most subjects in the first cohort. Linkage disequilibrium might explain the correlated functional status among segregating V segments, but an unknown experimental factor could not be excluded. A cluster of highly shared sequence variants was judged likely to be a technical artifact of the sequencing pipeline. According to a later analysis, parvovirus B19, influenza, CMV and Epstein-Barr virus appeared linked to several top co-occurrence clusters. When HLA alleles, especially DR and DQ, strongly co-occurred, TCR associations were difficult to assign to individual alleles. The earlier analysis of 587 of the donors excluded fewer than 20 rarely observed V segments, including chromosome 9 orphons, because counts were too low. It was suggested by the authors that the approach could potentially be generalized to other disease states and immunological phenotypes. Some IMGT-functional V segments, including TRBV6-2 and TRBV6-3, could not be told apart with the 87-base-pair reads, so those segments were excluded. According to a later analysis, most CMV-associated TCR beta chains appeared to be HLA-restricted, and the HLA associations seemed to be driven largely by CMV exposure. In a later genetic analysis, a missense DCLRE1C variant was associated with V-gene and J-gene trimming of TCR beta chains, and the association was replicated in an independent cohort. The classifier was reported to diagnose cytomegalovirus status with high specificity and sensitivity in both the original and validation cohorts. The study listed around 160 TCR beta chains as associated with cytomegalovirus. A later analysis found that HLA-associated TCR beta chains were more clonally expanded and had lower generation probabilities than equally common non-associated chains. According to a later genetic analysis, donors in an Asian-associated ancestry cluster had fewer N-insertions in productive TCRs than the roughly 670-donor mean.

The clonotype comes from a woman in her sixties or seventies in good health and CMV-seropositive. Here the chain combines TRBV6-5 and TRBJ2-2, with a weak D call of TRBD2 (6 bases match). The sample taken for sequencing was PBMCs. The nucleotide sequence reads as follows: TGTGCCAGCAGTACCCCACGGGGGACCGGGGAGCTGTTTTTT. Its product reads: CASSTPRGTGELFF.